Below, one T cell receptor (beta chain) is given with its context. It was during active infection that Seattle patients were enrolled and then longitudinally followed. This CDR3 region has 14 residues. The germline V gene encodes CDR1 SGHDT and CDR2 YYEEEE. J lost 6 bases, V lost 3 bases, and 7 bases had no gene match. Original methodology: Reference gene primer amplification in the assay estimated nucleated cell counts. Profiled with immunoSEQ multiplex PCR; TCRdb holds only in-frame clones, not every one. Clone size and the V and J calls come from that table; the DNA yielded D and trimming. The table has 90,000 to 100,000 clones, 89% seen once. This entry comes from a study of blood T cell repertoires in COVID-19. At the level of the study: Sites across the United States, Italy and Spain contributed samples from acute and convalescent COVID-19. The analysed material was cDNA or gDNA that came from T cells, B-cell-depleted T cells, or PBMCs.

The chain employs TRBV5-6 and TRBJ2-7, with 9 bases lining up with TRBD2. What was sequenced was peripheral blood. This TCR was recovered from a man in his sixties with COVID-19, enrolled during active disease. CDR3 DNA sequence: TGTGCCAGCAGCTGGTTTAGTAGCGGGAGCGAGCAGTACTTC. It specifies CASSWFSSGSEQYF.